This T cell receptor (beta chain) was captured by sequencing in a study of PD-1 blockade in mismatch repair-deficient tumors. The CDR3 length is 14 residues. Trimming shortened V by 5 bases and J by 7 bases, and 14 bases separated the two germline ends. Germline CDR1 SGHAT, CDR2 FQNNGV. Libraries were prepared by immunoSEQ multiplex PCR; TCRdb keeps only in-frame clonotypes and omits some of them. The profile shows tens of thousands of clones, around 73% of them singletons. Study-wide results and caveats: Tumor-resident clones, often absent from pretreatment blood, expanded after pembrolizumab and then contracted.

With respect to this clone: Its antigen is unidentified.

This TCR was sampled from an adult with mismatch repair-deficient cancer. The chain links TRBV11-2 to TRBJ1-4; tentative D call: TRBD1 (5 bases). Sample: peripheral blood, taken 4 weeks after starting pembrolizumab. The CDR3 here is CASSPGGWREKLFF. CDR3 nucleotides: TGTGCCAGCAGCCCGGGGGGGTGGCGTGAAAAACTGTTTTTT.